One sample yielded the 5 T cell receptor beta chains listed below, sequenced in a study of esophageal squamous cell carcinoma under preoperative chemotherapy. TCRdb analysed the PCR reads with MiXCR anew, one entry per CDR3 protein. The sample holds tens of thousands of distinct CDR3 sequences, roughly half seen once. Time point here: before preoperative PTX-NDP chemotherapy. Sample acquisition took place from a patient given preoperative chemotherapy. Every receptor here comes from a human donor with esophageal squamous cell carcinoma. The donor label of this sample is uncertain.

The rearrangement links TRBV7-3 to TRBJ2-4; D may be TRBD2 (5 bases). CDR3 size: 17 residues. CDR1 is SGHTA, CDR2 FQGTGA, per germline. Trimming removed 3 bases at V and 13 bases at J, with 28 bases between. The CDR3 region has the DNA TGTGCCAGCAGCTTCATACCGGCGGGCCGTAACAAAAACACCCAGTACTTC. This encodes CASSFIPAGRNKNTQYF. Full variable domain (outside the CDR3, taken from reference TRBV7-3 and TRBJ2-4): GAGVSQTPSNKVTEKGKYVELRCDPISGHTALYWYRQSLGQGPEFLIYFQGTGAADDSGLPNDRFFAVRPEGSVSTLKIQRTERGDSAVYLCASSFIPAGRNKNTQYFGAGTRLSVL.

Points on this clonotype: At one boundary the junction diverges from the germline segment, which might be a read error. The chain has TRBV7-8 and TRBJ2-5; D remains ambiguous. The better agreement between TRBJ2-3 and the DNA end casts doubt on the J call. Looked up from germline, CDR1 is SGHVS and CDR2 is FQNEAQ. This CDR3 contains 14 residues. In DNA, the CDR3 is TGTGCCAGCAGCTTGTTCAGAGGCCCAGATACCCAGTATTTT. Residues: CASSLFRGPDTQYF.

For this clonotype: Germline is not matched at one junction end, which may reflect a read error. V gene TRBV6-5 combines with J gene TRBJ2-1; TRBD2 matches at 12 bases. The CDR3 has 11 residues. From germline, CDR1 is MNHEY and CDR2 SVGAGI. The CDR3 is CASSSGLAGYF. The CDR3 nucleotides are TGTGCCAGCAGTTCCGGACTAGCGGGGTATTTC.

The V call is TRBV5-6, the J call TRBJ2-3; D remains ambiguous. Germline V gene data show CDR1 as SGHDT and CDR2 as YYEEEE. There are 18 residues in the CDR3. Trimming took off 1 base at V and 1 base at J, with 19 bases between the two ends. DNA for the CDR3: TGTGCCAGCAGCTTGAAGGGAACTTGGGTGGCTGGCACAGATACGCAGTATTTT. Translation gives CASSLKGTWVAGTDTQYF.

To note about this clonotype: Its ends do not fully match the called genes, so a read error is possible. V usage is TRBV7-2 and J usage is TRBJ2-5; no reliable D call. This CDR3 spans 11 amino acids. CDR1 and CDR2 from the germline V gene are SGHTA and FQGNSA. CDR3: CASSGWATRFF. The CDR3 region has the DNA TGTGCCAGCAGCGGGTGGGCGACCCGATTCTTC.